The 10 T cell receptor beta chains in this list originate from one sample, sequenced in a study of T cells in Graves' hyperthyroidism and ophthalmopathy. Amplified TCR beta CDR3 regions derived from RNA transcripts. An initial round of RT-PCR targeting the TCR CDR3 relied on the HTBI primer set. A single record per CDR3 protein comes from TCRdb applying MiXCR to the multiplex PCR reads. Of 600,000 to 900,000 distinct CDR3 sequences listed, about 16% are singletons. The specimen was blood. Receptors were obtained from a man in his late teens or twenties with Graves' hyperthyroidism.

The chain uses TRBV24-1 and TRBJ2-2; 11 bases map to TRBD2. Germline CDR1 and CDR2: KGHDR and SFDVKD. The ends lost 4 bases at V and 2 bases at J; junction bases unmatched: 5. The CDR3 is 17 residues long. This CDR3 reads CATSEPGTSGNTGELFF. CDR3 nucleotide sequence: TGTGCCACCAGTGAGCCCGGGACTAGCGGTAACACCGGGGAGCTGTTTTTT.

This clonotype appeared a few times. The chain has TRBV19 and TRBJ2-1; 7 bases line up with TRBD2. In germline, CDR1 is LNHDA, CDR2 SQIVND (reference sequence). Trimming removed 7 bases from V and 4 bases from J; junction bases left unmatched: 4. The CDR3 is 13 amino acids. Here the CDR3 DNA reads TGTGCCAGTAATCCTAGCGGATACAATGAGCAGTTCTTC. Amino acid sequence: CASNPSGYNEQFF.

This clonotype was seen ten or more times. CDR3 nucleotides: TGTGCCAGCAGCTTATTGAGAGATGAGCAGTTCTTC. Encoded protein: CASSLLRDEQFF. The J gene is TRBJ2-1, the V gene TRBV7-9; no clear D. V lost 2 bases and J lost 8, with 7 bases in between. CDR3 size: 12 residues. The germline V gene has CDR1 SEHNR and CDR2 FQNEAQ (reference sequence).

In its sample, this clonotype was seen a few times. The chain recombines TRBV7-3 with TRBJ2-7; TRBD2 might be the D (6 bases). CDR1 is SGHTA, CDR2 FQGTGA, per germline. The V gene lost 4 bases and the J gene lost 6 bases, with 13 bases spanning the gap. The CDR3 spans 13 residues. CDR3 DNA: TGTGCCAGCAGCTCAACCCAGGGAGGCGAGCAGTACTTC. As protein: CASSSTQGGEQYF.

This clonotype has a count of ten or more. The rearrangement uses TRBV7-9 and TRBJ2-7; TRBD2 aligns across 15 bases. Germline CDR1 is SEHNR and CDR2 is FQNEAQ (reference sequence). V shed 3 bases and J 4 bases; nucleotides not matched to a gene: 7. The CDR3 loop spans 17 amino acids. In DNA, the CDR3 is TGTGCCAGCAGCTTGGTTTTGGGACTAGCGGGAGGTTACGAGCAGTACTTC. Protein product: CASSLVLGLAGGYEQYF.

This clonotype was seen ten or more times. The chain couples TRBV20-1 to TRBJ2-1; maybe TRBD2 (5 bases). In germline, CDR1 is DFQATT, CDR2 SNEGSKA (reference sequence). The length of the CDR3 is 11 residues. V was clipped by 1 base and J by 8 bases, with 6 bases between them. CDR3 in amino acids: CSARGGYEQFF. The CDR3 bases are TGCAGTGCTAGAGGAGGGTATGAGCAGTTCTTC.

The genes are TRBV19 and TRBJ2-2; 7 bases are shared with TRBD2. The germline CDR1 and CDR2 sequences are LNHDA and SQIVND (reference sequence). There are 14 residues in the CDR3. The junction had 7 bases not matched to a gene; V was cut back by 6 bases and J by 6 bases. CDR3 in DNA: TGTGCCAGTAGGACCGGGACTAAGTCCGGGGAGCTGTTTTTT. It specifies CASRTGTKSGELFF.

V usage is TRBV9 and J usage is TRBJ2-7; 8 bases map to TRBD1. This CDR3 region has 15 residues. V dropped 3 bases and J dropped 0; count of bases not matched to a gene: 5. Germline CDR1 is SGDLS and CDR2 is YYNGEE. CDR3 region: CASSAGTGLSYEQYF. The CDR3 DNA reads TGTGCCAGCAGCGCCGGGACAGGACTCTCCTACGAGCAGTACTTC.

This clonotype was observed a few times. The V gene is TRBV2, the J gene TRBJ1-1; the D gene is possibly TRBD1 (5 bases). This CDR3 is built from 15 residues. Looked up from germline, CDR1 is SNHLY and CDR2 is FYNNEI. Trimming removed 6 bases from V and 4 bases from J, with 18 bases in between. CDR3 in DNA: TGTGCCAGCAGGTGGGGGGACGGTCGTGGCACTGAAGCTTTCTTT. Translated, it gives CASRWGDGRGTEAFF.

The sample holds many counts of this clonotype. V and J are TRBV3-1 and TRBJ1-2; TRBD1 agrees at 11 bases. Germline loops: CDR1 LGHDT, CDR2 YNNKEL (reference sequence). The length of the CDR3 is 16 residues. The V gene end was trimmed by 0 bases and the J gene end by 4 bases; junction bases not matched to a gene: 4. CDR3 sequence (DNA): TGTGCCAGCAGCCAAGAAGGGACAGGGGGATCCTATGGCTACACCTTC. It is translated as CASSQEGTGGSYGYTF.